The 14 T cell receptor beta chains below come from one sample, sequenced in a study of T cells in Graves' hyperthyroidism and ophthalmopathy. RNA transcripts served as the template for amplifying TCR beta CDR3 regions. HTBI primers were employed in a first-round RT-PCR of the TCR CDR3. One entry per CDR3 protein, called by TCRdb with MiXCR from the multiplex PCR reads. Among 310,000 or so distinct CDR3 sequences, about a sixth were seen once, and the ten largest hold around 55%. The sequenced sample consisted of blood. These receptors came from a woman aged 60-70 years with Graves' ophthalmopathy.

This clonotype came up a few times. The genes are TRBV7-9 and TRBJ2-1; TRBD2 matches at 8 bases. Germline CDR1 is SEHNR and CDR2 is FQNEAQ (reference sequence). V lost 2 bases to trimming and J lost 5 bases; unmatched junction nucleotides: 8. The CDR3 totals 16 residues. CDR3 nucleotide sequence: TGTGCCAGCAGCTTAAAGGGCGGGGGGTTCAACAATGAGCAGTTCTTC. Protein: CASSLKGGGFNNEQFF. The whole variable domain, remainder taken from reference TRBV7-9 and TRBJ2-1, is DTGVSQNPRHKITKRGQNVTFRCDPISEHNRLYWYRQTLGQGPEFLTYFQNEAQLEKSRLLSDRFSAERPKGSFSTLEIQRTEQGDSAMYLCASSLKGGGFNNEQFFGPGTRLTVL.

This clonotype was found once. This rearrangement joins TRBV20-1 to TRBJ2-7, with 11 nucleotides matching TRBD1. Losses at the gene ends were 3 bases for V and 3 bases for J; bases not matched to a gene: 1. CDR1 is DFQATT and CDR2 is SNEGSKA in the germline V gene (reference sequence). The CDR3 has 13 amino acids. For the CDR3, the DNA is TGCAGTGCTAGGGGGACAGGGGGCTACGAGCAGTACTTC. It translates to CSARGTGGYEQYF.

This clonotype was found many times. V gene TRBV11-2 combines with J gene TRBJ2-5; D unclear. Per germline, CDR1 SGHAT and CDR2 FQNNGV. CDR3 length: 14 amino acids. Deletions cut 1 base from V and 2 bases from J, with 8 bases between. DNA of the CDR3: TGTGCCAGCAGCTTAGTGCTTGGACAAGAGACCCAGTACTTC. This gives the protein CASSLVLGQETQYF. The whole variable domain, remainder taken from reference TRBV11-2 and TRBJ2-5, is EAGVAQSPRYKIIEKRQSVAFWCNPISGHATLYWYQQILGQGPKLLIQFQNNGVVDDSQLPKDRFSAERLKGVDSTLKIQPAKLEDSAVYLCASSLVLGQETQYFGPGTRLLVL.

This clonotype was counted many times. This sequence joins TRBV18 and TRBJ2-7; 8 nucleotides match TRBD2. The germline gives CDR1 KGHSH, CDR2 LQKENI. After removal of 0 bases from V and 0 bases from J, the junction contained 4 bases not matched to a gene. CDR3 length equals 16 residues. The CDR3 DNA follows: TGTGCCAGCTCACCACCGAGCGGGAGTTACTCCTACGAGCAGTACTTC. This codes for CASSPPSGSYSYEQYF.

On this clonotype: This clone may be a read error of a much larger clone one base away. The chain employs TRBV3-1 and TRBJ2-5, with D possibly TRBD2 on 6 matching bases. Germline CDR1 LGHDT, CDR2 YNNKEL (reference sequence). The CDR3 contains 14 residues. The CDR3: CAGSQDGGRETQYF. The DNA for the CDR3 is TGTGCCGGCAGCCAAGACGGGGGTAGGGAGACCCAGTACTTC.

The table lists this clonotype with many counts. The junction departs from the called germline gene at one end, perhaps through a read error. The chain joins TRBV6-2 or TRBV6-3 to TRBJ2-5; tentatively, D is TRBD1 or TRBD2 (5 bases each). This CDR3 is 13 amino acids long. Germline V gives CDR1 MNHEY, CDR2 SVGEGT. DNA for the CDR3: TGTGCCAGCAGTTATTCCAGCGGTTGGGACCCACTATTC. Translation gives CASSYSSGWDPLF.

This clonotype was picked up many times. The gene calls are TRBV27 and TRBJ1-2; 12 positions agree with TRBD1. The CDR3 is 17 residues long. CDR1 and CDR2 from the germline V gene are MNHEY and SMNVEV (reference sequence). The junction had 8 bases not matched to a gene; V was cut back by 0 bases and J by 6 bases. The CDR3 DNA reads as TGTGCCAGCAGTTTATCCCGGGACAGGGGGCGCGGGGATGGCTACACCTTC. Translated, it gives CASSLSRDRGRGDGYTF.

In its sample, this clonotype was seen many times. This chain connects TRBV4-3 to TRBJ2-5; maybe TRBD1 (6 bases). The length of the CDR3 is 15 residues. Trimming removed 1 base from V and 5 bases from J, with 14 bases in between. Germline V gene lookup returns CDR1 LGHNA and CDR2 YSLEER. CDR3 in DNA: TGCGCCAGCAGCCAAGCTTACAGGGATCGGGAGACCCAGTACTTC. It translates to CASSQAYRDRETQYF.

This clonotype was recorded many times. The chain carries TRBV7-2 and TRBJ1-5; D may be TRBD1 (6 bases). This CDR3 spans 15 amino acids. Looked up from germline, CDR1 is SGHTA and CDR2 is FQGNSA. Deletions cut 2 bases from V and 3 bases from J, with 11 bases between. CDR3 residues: CASSLQGMNNQPQHF. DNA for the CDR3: TGTGCCAGCAGCTTACAGGGGATGAACAATCAGCCCCAGCATTTT.

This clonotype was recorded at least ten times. The CDR3 DNA reads as TGTGCCACCAGTGACATTGGACTAGCGGGGGGTTACAATGAGCAGTTCTTC. The encoded protein is CATSDIGLAGGYNEQFF. The chain couples TRBV24-1 to TRBJ2-1; 14 bases agree with TRBD2. The germline V gene encodes CDR1 KGHDR and CDR2 SFDVKD. The CDR3 totals 17 residues. The V segment lost 4 bases and the J segment 4 bases; nucleotides outside the gene matches: 5.

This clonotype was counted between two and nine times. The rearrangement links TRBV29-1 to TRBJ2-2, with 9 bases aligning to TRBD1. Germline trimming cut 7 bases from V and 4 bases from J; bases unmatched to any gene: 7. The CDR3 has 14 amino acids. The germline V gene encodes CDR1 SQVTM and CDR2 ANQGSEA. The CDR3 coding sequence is TGCAGCGCCTTGGACAGGGGTGCCACCGGGGAGCTGTTTTTT. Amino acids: CSALDRGATGELFF.

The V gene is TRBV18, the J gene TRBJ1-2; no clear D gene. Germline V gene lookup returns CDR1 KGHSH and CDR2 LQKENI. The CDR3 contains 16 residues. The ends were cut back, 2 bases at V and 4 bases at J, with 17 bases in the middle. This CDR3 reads CASSPSLDSWGYGYTF. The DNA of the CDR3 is TGTGCCAGCTCACCATCTCTCGACTCTTGGGGCTATGGCTACACCTTC.

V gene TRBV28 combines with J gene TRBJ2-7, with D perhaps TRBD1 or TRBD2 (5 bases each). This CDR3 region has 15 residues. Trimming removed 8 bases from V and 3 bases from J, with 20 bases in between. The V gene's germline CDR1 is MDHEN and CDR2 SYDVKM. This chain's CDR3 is CASGGAWAGNYEQYF. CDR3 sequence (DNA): TGTGCCAGCGGAGGTGCCTGGGCAGGGAACTACGAGCAGTACTTC.

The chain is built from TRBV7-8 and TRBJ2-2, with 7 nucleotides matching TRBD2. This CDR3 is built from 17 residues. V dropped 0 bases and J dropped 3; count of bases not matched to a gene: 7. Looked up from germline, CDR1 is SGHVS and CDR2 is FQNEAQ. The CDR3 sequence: CASSLANWGGDTGELFF. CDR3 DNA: TGTGCCAGCAGCTTAGCTAACTGGGGGGGGGACACCGGGGAGCTGTTTTTT.